This T cell receptor beta chain emerged from a study of Tregs in tolerant kidney transplant recipients. Unstimulated regulatory T cells (CD4+CD25+CD127-), CD4+CD25- non-regulatory cells, CD4 and CD8 cells were FACS-sorted from thawed PBMCs. V was shortened by 4 bases and J by 0 bases, with 11 bases between the two germline ends. Germline V gene data show CDR1 as SGHRS and CDR2 as YFSETQ. This CDR3 contains 14 residues. Data came from immunoSEQ multiplex PCR; TCRdb stores just in-frame clones and leaves some out. In the table there are 200,000 to 300,000 clones, roughly 84% of which are singletons. The source is a human donor in good health. The rearrangement joins TRBV5-1 to TRBJ2-7; D gene unclear. Specimen: CD4+ T cells from blood. The CDR3: CASSQIPNSYEQYF. In DNA, the CDR3 is TGCGCCAGCAGCCAGATCCCCAACTCCTACGAGCAGTACTTC.